This note documents a single T cell receptor beta chain sequence. The junction departs from germline at one end; a sequencing error may be responsible. The CDR3 loop spans 14 amino acids. Germline V CDR1 and CDR2: LGHDT, YNNKEL (reference sequence). TCRdb keeps only in-frame clones here, not all; method: immunoSEQ multiplex PCR. Of about 260,000 clones listed, roughly 86% are singletons. This record comes from a study of blood T cell repertoires in COVID-19. The sequence derives from a woman in her forties or fifties with acute or convalescent COVID-19. This chain uses TRBV3-1 (or the pseudogene TRBV3-2) with TRBJ2-7; 9 bases fit TRBD1. The sample taken for sequencing was peripheral blood. CDR3 sequence: CASSQTKPGQGPIF. CDR3 bases: TGTGCCAGCAGCCAAACTAAACCGGGACAGGGTCCCATATTC.